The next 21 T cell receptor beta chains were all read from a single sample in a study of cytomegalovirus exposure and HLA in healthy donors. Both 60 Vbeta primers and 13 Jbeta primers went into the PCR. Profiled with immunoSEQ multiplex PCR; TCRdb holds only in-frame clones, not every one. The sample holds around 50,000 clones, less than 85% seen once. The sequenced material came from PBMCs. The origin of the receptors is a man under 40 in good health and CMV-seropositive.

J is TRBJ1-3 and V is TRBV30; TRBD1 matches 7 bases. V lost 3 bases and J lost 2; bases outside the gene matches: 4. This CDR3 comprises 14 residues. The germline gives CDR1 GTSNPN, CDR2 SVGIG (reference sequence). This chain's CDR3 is CAWSPGQTGNTIYF. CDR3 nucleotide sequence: TGTGCCTGGAGCCCGGGACAGACTGGAAACACCATATATTTT.

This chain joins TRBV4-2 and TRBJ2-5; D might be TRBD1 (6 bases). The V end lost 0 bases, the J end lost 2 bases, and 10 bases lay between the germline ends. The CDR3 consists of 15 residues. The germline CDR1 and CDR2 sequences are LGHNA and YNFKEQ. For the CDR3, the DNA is TGTGCCAGCAGCCAAGATCAGGGGCCACAAGAGACCCAGTACTTC. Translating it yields CASSQDQGPQETQYF.

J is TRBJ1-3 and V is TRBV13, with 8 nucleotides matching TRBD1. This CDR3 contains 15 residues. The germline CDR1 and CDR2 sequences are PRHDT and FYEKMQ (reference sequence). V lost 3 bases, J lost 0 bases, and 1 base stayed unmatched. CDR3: CASSLGQVSGNTIYF. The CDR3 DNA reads TGTGCCAGCAGCTTGGGACAGGTCTCTGGAAACACCATATATTTT.

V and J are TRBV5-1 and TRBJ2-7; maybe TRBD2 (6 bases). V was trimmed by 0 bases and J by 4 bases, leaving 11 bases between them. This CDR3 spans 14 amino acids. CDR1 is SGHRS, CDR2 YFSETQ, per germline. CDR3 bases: TGCGCCAGCAGCTTGGCTCGCGGGGAGTACGAGCAGTACTTC. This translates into CASSLARGEYEQYF.

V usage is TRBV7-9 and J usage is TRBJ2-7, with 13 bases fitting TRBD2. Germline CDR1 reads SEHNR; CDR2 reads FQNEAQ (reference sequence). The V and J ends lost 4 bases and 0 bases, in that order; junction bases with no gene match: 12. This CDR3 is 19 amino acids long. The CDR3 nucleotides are TGTGCCAGCAGCTACCCCGGGACTAGCGGGGCCCCGGGCTCCTACGAGCAGTACTTC. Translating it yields CASSYPGTSGAPGSYEQYF.

The CDR3 loop is CASSELQGTEAFF. The CDR3 bases are TGCGCCAGCAGTGAACTACAGGGTACTGAAGCTTTCTTT. The chain recombines TRBV10-1 with TRBJ1-1, with D possibly matching TRBD1 (6 bases). CDR1 and CDR2 (germline): WNHNN, SYGVQD (reference sequence). Trimming cost V 3 bases and J 5 bases, with 10 bases left between them. This CDR3 region has 13 residues.

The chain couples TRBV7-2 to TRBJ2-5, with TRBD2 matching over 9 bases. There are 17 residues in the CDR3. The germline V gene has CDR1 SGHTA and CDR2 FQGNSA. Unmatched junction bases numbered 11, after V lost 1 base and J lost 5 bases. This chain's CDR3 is CASSLGGLAGMSETQYF. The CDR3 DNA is TGTGCCAGCAGCTTAGGGGGTCTAGCGGGGATGTCGGAGACCCAGTACTTC.

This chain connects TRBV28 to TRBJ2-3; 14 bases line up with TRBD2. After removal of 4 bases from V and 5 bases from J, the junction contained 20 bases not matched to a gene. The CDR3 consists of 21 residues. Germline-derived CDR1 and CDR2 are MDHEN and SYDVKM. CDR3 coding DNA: TGTGCCAGCAGTTCAACCCTCGTCCCGGGACTAGCGGGGGACCTCCAAGATACGCAGTATTTT. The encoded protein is CASSSTLVPGLAGDLQDTQYF.

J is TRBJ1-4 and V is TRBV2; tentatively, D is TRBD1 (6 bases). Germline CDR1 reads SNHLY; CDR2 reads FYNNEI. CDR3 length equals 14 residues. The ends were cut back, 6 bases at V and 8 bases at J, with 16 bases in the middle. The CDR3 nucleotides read TGTGCCAGCAGAAGGGAACAGGGTGGAGAAAAACTGTTTTTT. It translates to CASRREQGGEKLFF.

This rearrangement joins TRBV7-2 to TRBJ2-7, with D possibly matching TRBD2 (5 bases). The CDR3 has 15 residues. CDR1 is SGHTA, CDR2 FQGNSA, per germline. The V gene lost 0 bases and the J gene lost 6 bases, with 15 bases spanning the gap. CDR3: CASSLALARPSEQYF. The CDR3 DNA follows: TGTGCCAGCAGCTTAGCGCTAGCAAGACCTTCCGAGCAGTACTTC.

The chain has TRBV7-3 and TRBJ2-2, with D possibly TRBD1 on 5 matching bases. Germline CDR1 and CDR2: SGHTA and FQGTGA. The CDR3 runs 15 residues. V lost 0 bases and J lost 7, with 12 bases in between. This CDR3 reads CASSLTPGPNGELFF. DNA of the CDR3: TGTGCCAGCAGCTTAACCCCAGGGCCGAACGGGGAGCTGTTTTTT.

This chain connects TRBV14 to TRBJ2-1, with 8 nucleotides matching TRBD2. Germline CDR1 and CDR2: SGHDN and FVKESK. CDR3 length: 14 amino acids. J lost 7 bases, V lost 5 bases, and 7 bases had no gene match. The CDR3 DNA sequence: TGTGCCAGCAGCATAGGCGGGGGGAGGAATGAGCAGTTCTTC. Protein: CASSIGGGRNEQFF.

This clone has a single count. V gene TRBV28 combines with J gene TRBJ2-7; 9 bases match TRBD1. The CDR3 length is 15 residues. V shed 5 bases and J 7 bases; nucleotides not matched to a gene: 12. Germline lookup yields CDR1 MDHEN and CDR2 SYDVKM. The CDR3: CASSPPRDRAREQYF. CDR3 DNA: TGTGCCAGCAGTCCCCCCCGGGACAGGGCGAGGGAGCAGTACTTC. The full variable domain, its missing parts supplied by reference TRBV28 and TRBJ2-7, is DVKVTQSSRYLVKRTGEKVFLECVQDMDHENMFWYRQDPGLGLRLIYFSYDVKMKEKGDIPEGYSVSREKKERFSLILESASTNQTSMYLCASSPPRDRAREQYFGPGTRLTVT.

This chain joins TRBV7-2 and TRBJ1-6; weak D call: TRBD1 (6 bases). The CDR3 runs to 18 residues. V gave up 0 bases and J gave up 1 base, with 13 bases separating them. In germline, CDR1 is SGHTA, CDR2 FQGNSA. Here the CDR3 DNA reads TGTGCCAGCAGCTTAGCGGGCGCCAGGGGATCCTATAATTCACCCCTCCACTTT. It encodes CASSLAGARGSYNSPLHF.

This CDR3 reads CASSSKGYTEAFF. The CDR3 DNA is TGTGCCAGCAGCTCCAAGGGGTACACTGAAGCTTTCTTT. This chain joins TRBV27 and TRBJ1-1; D may be TRBD1 (5 bases). The CDR3 covers 13 residues. The V and J ends lost 6 bases and 3 bases respectively, with 11 bases between them. The germline CDR1 and CDR2 sequences are MNHEY and SMNVEV (reference sequence).

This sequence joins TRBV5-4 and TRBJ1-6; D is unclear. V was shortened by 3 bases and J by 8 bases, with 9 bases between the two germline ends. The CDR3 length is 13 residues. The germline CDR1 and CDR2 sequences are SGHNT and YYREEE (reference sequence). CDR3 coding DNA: TGTGCCAGCAGCTCCCGGAGGGATTCACCCCTCCACTTT. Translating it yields CASSSRRDSPLHF.

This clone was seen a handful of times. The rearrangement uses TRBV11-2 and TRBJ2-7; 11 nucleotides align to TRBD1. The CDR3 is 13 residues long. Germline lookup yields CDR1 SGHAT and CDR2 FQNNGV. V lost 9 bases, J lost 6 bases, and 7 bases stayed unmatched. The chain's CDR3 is CASWRTGGGEQYF. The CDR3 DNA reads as TGTGCCAGTTGGCGGACAGGGGGCGGCGAGCAGTACTTC.

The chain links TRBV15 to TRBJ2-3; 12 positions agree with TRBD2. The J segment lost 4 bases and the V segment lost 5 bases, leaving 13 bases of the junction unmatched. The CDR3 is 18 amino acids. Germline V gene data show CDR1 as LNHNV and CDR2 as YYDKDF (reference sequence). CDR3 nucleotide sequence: TGTGCCACCAGCTTCCAGAGCTCTCTAGCGGGGGGGGCAGATACGCAGTATTTT. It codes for CATSFQSSLAGGADTQYF. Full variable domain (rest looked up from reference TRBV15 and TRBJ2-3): DAMVIQNPRYQVTQFGKPVTLSCSQTLNHNVMYWYQQKSSQAPKLLFHYYDKDFNNEADTPDNFQSRRPNTSFCFLDIRSPGLGDTAMYLCATSFQSSLAGGADTQYFGPGTRLTVL.

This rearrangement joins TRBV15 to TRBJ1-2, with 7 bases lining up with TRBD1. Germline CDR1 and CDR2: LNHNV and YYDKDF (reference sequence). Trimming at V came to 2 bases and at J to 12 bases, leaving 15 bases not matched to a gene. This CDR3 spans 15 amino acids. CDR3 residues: CATSRQITGQSPHTF. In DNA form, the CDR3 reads TGTGCCACCAGCAGACAAATCACGGGACAGAGTCCCCACACCTTC.

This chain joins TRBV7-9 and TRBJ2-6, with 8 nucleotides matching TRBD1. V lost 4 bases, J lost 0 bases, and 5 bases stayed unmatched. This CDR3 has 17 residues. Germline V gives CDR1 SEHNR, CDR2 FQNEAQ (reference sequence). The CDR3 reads CASSYGQGSSGANVLTF. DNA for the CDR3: TGTGCCAGCAGCTATGGACAGGGAAGCTCTGGGGCCAACGTCCTGACTTTC.

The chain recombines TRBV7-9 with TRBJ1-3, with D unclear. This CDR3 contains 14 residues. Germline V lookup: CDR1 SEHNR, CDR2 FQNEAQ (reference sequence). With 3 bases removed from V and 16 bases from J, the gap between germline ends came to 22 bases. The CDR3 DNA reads TGTGCCAGCAGCTTTTTGGAGGCCACCGCCACCGTCTATTTT. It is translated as CASSFLEATATVYF.